This is a list of T cell receptor beta chains from one sample in a study of OX40 agonist ivuxolimab in advanced cancers. The data were produced by immunoSEQ multiplex PCR, yet TCRdb's version contains in-frame clones alone and is incomplete. The sample lists approximately 50,000 clones, about 82% seen once, with 3.5% to 4% in the top ten. The source material was CD4+ or CD8+ T cells sorted from blood, sampled in a trial of the OX40 agonist ivuxolimab. Every receptor here comes from an adult with an advanced solid tumor such as melanoma, head and neck, liver or kidney cancer. The CDR3 runs from the conserved cysteine through the conserved F or W. The D gene is left open where the match is weak. Where a row states a size, it is once, few, many or the class of an expanded clone; other rows omit it.

d_call: NA; clone_size: NA; j_call: TRBJ1-5; v_call: TRBV4-1; cdr3_aa: CASSPRQGQPQHF; cdr3_nt: TGCGCCAGCAGCCCCCGTCAGGGGCAGCCCCAGCATTTT
d_call: NA; clone_size: NA; j_call: TRBJ2-7; v_call: TRBV6-5; cdr3_aa: CASSYSGQGGSYEQYF; cdr3_nt: TGTGCCAGCAGTTACTCTGGGCAGGGTGGATCTTACGAGCAGTACTTC
d_call: NA; clone_size: NA; j_call: TRBJ2-3; v_call: TRBV9; cdr3_aa: CASSVEAGWGTDTQYF; cdr3_nt: TGTGCCAGCAGCGTAGAGGCGGGGTGGGGGACAGATACGCAGTATTTT
d_call: NA; clone_size: NA; j_call: TRBJ2-4; v_call: TRBV18; cdr3_aa: CASSAGSDRNIQYF; cdr3_nt: TGTGCCAGCTCGGCAGGGTCTGACAGAAACATTCAGTACTTC
d_call: TRBD2; clone_size: NA; j_call: TRBJ2-1; v_call: TRBV7-9; cdr3_aa: CASSARTSGGAEFF; cdr3_nt: TGTGCCAGCAGCGCGCGGACTAGCGGGGGGGCTGAGTTCTTC
d_call: TRBD1; clone_size: few; j_call: TRBJ2-1; v_call: TRBV18; cdr3_aa: CASSTGQFGEQFF; cdr3_nt: TGTGCCAGCTCTACGGGACAGTTCGGTGAGCAGTTCTTC
d_call: NA; clone_size: once; j_call: TRBJ2-7; v_call: TRBV20-1; cdr3_aa: CSAREKDEQYF; cdr3_nt: TGCAGTGCTAGAGAAAAGGACGAGCAGTACTTC
d_call: NA; clone_size: once; j_call: TRBJ2-3; v_call: TRBV19; cdr3_aa: CASSHREYTDTQYF; cdr3_nt: TGTGCCAGTAGTCATAGGGAATACACAGATACGCAGTATTTT
d_call: NA; clone_size: many; j_call: TRBJ1-2; v_call: TRBV7-2; cdr3_aa: CASSLTGVDYGYTF; cdr3_nt: TGTGCCAGCAGCTTAACGGGGGTCGACTATGGCTACACCTTC
d_call: TRBD2; clone_size: NA; j_call: TRBJ2-7; v_call: TRBV5-1; cdr3_aa: CASSFLAGAYEQYF; cdr3_nt: TGCGCCAGCAGCTTCCTAGCGGGGGCCTACGAGCAGTACTTC
d_call: TRBD1; clone_size: NA; j_call: TRBJ1-1; v_call: TRBV6-5; cdr3_aa: CASRPGQGLTEAFF; cdr3_nt: TGTGCCAGCAGGCCGGGACAGGGACTTACTGAAGCTTTCTTT
d_call: NA; clone_size: NA; j_call: TRBJ2-7; v_call: TRBV19; cdr3_aa: CASRGRTAARDEQYF; cdr3_nt: TGTGCCAGTAGGGGACGAACCGCCGCAAGGGACGAGCAGTACTTC
d_call: NA; clone_size: NA; j_call: TRBJ1-2; v_call: TRBV19; cdr3_aa: CASSMSAADYGYTF; cdr3_nt: TGTGCCAGTAGTATGTCGGCAGCAGACTATGGCTACACCTTC
d_call: NA; clone_size: NA; j_call: TRBJ1-1; v_call: TRBV11-1; cdr3_aa: CASSYRTGMNTEAFF; cdr3_nt: TGTGCCAGCAGCTATAGGACGGGGATGAACACTGAAGCTTTCTTT
d_call: TRBD1; clone_size: NA; j_call: TRBJ1-4; v_call: TRBV7-8; cdr3_aa: CASSYQGTANEKLFF; cdr3_nt: TGTGCCAGCAGCTACCAAGGGACAGCTAATGAAAAACTGTTTTTT
d_call: NA; clone_size: NA; j_call: TRBJ2-2; v_call: TRBV7-3; cdr3_aa: CASSLNDPRGELFF; cdr3_nt: TGTGCCAGCAGCTTGAACGACCCAAGAGGGGAGCTGTTTTTT
d_call: NA; clone_size: NA; j_call: TRBJ1-1; v_call: TRBV29-1; cdr3_aa: CSAAWTAVNTEAFF; cdr3_nt: TGCAGCGCTGCCTGGACAGCTGTGAACACTGAAGCTTTCTTT